This T cell receptor (beta chain) was found in a study of T-cell reconstitution after alpha-beta-depleted transplantation in children. Study observations and caveats: The study reportedly traced alpha-beta T cells about two months after transplant to several hundred expanded graft clones. Surviving recipient cells, namely T cells and thymic progenitors, were the source of high day-60 TCRbeta diversity in some patients. At the one-year point after transplant, T-cell counts and TCRbeta diversity were found to come mostly from T cells that had been newly produced.

Trimming pared 1 base from V and 3 bases from J, leaving 9 bases between. The CDR3 is 15 amino acids. CDR1 MGHRA and CDR2 YSYEKL come from the germline V gene. About this clonotype: Its antigen is unknown.

Unique molecular identifiers were built into the TCRbeta library. TCRdb reanalysed the PCR reads using MiXCR and keeps one entry per CDR3 protein. The sample has 440,000 or so distinct CDR3 sequences; over 40% are singletons. The chain couples TRBV4-1 to TRBJ2-2, with D possibly TRBD2 on 5 matching bases. The source is a girl aged 2-15 years with aplastic anemia, due to receive a stem cell transplant. The sequences come from PBMCs, collected before TCRalphabeta/CD19-depleted stem cell transplant. CDR3 amino acids: CASSQASGYTGELFF. CDR3 DNA sequence: TGCGCCAGCAGCCAAGCCAGCGGATACACCGGGGAGCTGTTTTTT.